This T cell receptor (beta chain) is drawn from a study of cytomegalovirus exposure and HLA in healthy donors (dated 2017 in TCRdb). Regarding the research as a whole: According to an earlier analysis of a few hundred of the donors, some 180 million T cells yielded over 90 million unique TCR beta sequences and about 300 Gb of sequence data. Roughly 300 gigabases of sequencing data and around 90 million unique TCR sequences made up an early release that covered roughly 670 HLA-typed donors. Among the approximately 420 genotyped donors, around 81% belonged to the genetic ancestry cluster associated with self-reported Caucasian donors. The study was designed to test whether signatures of past pathogen exposure could be identified by cataloging public T cell receptors. The study profiled the T cell repertoires of around 700 subjects by immunosequencing and related them to cytomegalovirus serostatus. Besides the first cohort of 666 subjects, a separate validation cohort made up of 120 or so different subjects was used. The study combined high-throughput TCR immunosequencing, statistical association of individual TCRs with disease status, and machine learning to predict cytomegalovirus infection status. A later analysis re-analyzed previously published TCR beta repertoires from 660 or so donors and added high-resolution HLA genotyping to study TCR occurrence patterns. Rather than using new phenotypic data, the later analysis identified candidate immune exposures from TCR beta sequences and from how often those sequences occurred across donors. To decide whether each TCR beta V gene segment behaved as functional or pseudogenic, an earlier analysis of 587 of the donors relied on high-throughput TCR beta sequencing. Donor age, sex, ethnicity and CMV serostatus were compiled together with the repertoire data. A later genetic analysis took genome-wide SNP genotypes for 398 of the 666 donors and used that subset as a discovery cohort. Every discovery cohort repertoire had been produced on one sequencing platform. HLA typing covered class I and class II loci at four-digit resolution. The number of donors typed differed by locus, with roughly 620-630 for A, B, C, DRB1 and DQB1, 522 for DQA1, about 610 for DPA1, and 450 to 480 for DPB1. Because of strong linkage in the cohort, five DR-DQ haplotypes were treated as single units for association and clustering. On average, roughly 200,000 unique TCR beta nucleotide sequences were sequenced per donor among about 400 genotyped donors of the cohort, with about 19% of those sequences being non-productive. The investigation overall reported the following: Only TCR beta chains were sequenced in this cohort, and the absence of alpha or paired-chain data limited detectable features. Most TCR sequences were observed very rarely across donors, whereas some public TCRs were present in many individuals. In a later genetic analysis, a missense DCLRE1C variant was associated with V-gene and J-gene trimming of TCR beta chains, and the association was replicated in an independent cohort. Because counts were too low, some 16 rarely observed V segments, including chromosome 9 orphons, were excluded from the earlier analysis of several hundred of the donors. It was suggested by the authors that the approach could potentially be generalized to other disease states and immunological phenotypes. A further reported finding was that TCR beta sequences accurately predicted the HLA-A and HLA-B alleles for most subjects in the first cohort. The classifier was reported to diagnose cytomegalovirus status with high specificity and sensitivity in both the original cohort and the validation cohort. According to a later genetic analysis, donors in an Asian-associated ancestry cluster had fewer N-insertions in productive TCRs than the approximately 700-donor mean. Several of the top co-occurrence clusters appeared to be linked to parvovirus B19, influenza, CMV and Epstein-Barr virus, according to a later analysis. For the cohort, immune exposure information was limited to CMV serostatus. Some IMGT-functional V segments, including TRBV6-2 and TRBV6-3, could not be told apart with the 87-base-pair reads, so those segments were excluded. Sequencing depth was assumed to be roughly uniform across donors in the presence/absence analyses, though that assumption may not hold. Because HLA typing was unavailable for some donors at each locus, only the typed subset was used in association tests. In a later analysis, TCR association rates were found to vary across HLA loci, with the most associated TCRs seen for DRB1 alleles and the fewest for HLA-C alleles. Broadly in line with IMGT annotations, most TCR beta V segments showed up in productive rearrangements about 87% or about 30% of the time in an earlier analysis of 450 to 600 of the donors. A group of highly shared sequence variants was considered likely to be a technical artifact of the sequencing pipeline. A few of the identified cytomegalovirus-associated TCR beta chains were confirmed in vitro to be specific for cytomegalovirus antigens. A later analysis found that most CMV-associated TCR beta chains appeared HLA-restricted, with HLA associations seemingly driven largely by CMV exposure. When HLA alleles, especially DR and DQ, strongly co-occurred, attributing TCR associations to individual alleles was difficult. In a later analysis, some 18,000 TCR beta sequences were associated with specific HLA alleles at a false discovery rate of 0.05. Correlated functional status among segregating V segments might reflect linkage disequilibrium, but an unknown experimental factor could not be ruled out. In a later analysis, HLA-associated TCR beta chains showed more clonal expansion and lower generation probabilities than non-associated chains that were equally common. A total of 150 to 200 TCR beta chains were listed by the study as associated with cytomegalovirus.

The cohort consisted of 600 or so healthy bone marrow donors. At the time of sampling, every cohort member was nominally healthy, though immune exposures that went unrecorded were likely present. The donor was CMV seropositive and was included in the group of around 300 seropositive cohort members. A peripheral blood sample was collected from each donor, and TCR beta sequencing was performed on peripheral blood mononuclear cells. The Qiagen DNeasy Blood Extraction Kit was used to extract genomic DNA from the blood cell samples. Points on this clone: Its antigen remains unidentified.

Libraries came from the immunoSEQ multiplex PCR assay. For the multiplex PCR, a mixture combining 60 forward primers for TCR Vbeta segments and 13 reverse primers for TCR Jbeta segments was used. A multiplex PCR assay on genomic DNA amplified the CDR3 region of rearranged TCR beta genes. The Illumina HiSeq System was used to sequence the amplified TCR beta libraries as 87-base-pair reads. From the authors' description of their analysis: Across the 700 or so repertoires, a later analysis counted approximately 83 million unique TCR beta chains, 8.5 million to 12 million of which were shared by at least two donors. Raw reads were error-corrected and collapsed into unique sequences with a nearest-neighbor algorithm that merged closely related sequences to remove PCR and sequencing errors. Alignment of CDR3 sequences to IMGT reference sequences was used to assign V, D and J gene segments. For a sequence to be retained, a match of at least six nucleotides to both a V gene segment and a J gene segment was required. A rearrangement counted as productive if the CDR3 had no stop codons and remained in frame with V and J, and every other rearrangement counted as non-productive. CDR3 was defined by IMGT convention, running from the second conserved V-encoded cysteine to the conserved J-encoded phenylalanine. In an earlier analysis of more than 550 of the donors, sequences lacking an unambiguous match to a single V gene segment were excluded. An earlier analysis of fewer than 750 of the donors called V segments functional above 56.7% productive rearrangements and segregating when the between-donor standard deviation exceeded 5%. A statistical classification framework was built for diagnosing cytomegalovirus status from the catalog of TCR beta chain sequences. In a later analysis, TCR nucleotide sequences were compared against IMGT/GENE-DB human TR gene sequences so that V and J genes could be assigned. In a later analysis, CDR3 sequences and most-parsimonious VDJ recombination scenarios were assigned using the TCRdist pipeline. A later analysis defined each TCR beta chain by its CDR3 amino acid sequence plus V-gene family, and excluded reads lacking a unique V-gene family. As a way to deal with suspected cross-contamination and a sequencing artifact, a later analysis dropped 450 to 600 nucleotide sequences that were highly shared and had low generation probability. A later analysis calculated a clonal expansion index for each public chain from normalized within-repertoire ranks of inferred template counts. A later analysis computed generation probabilities with a VDJ recombination model fitted to out-of-frame rearrangements, and checked the results against IGoR. In a later analysis, hypergeometric tests were used to score TCR-TCR, TCR-HLA and TCR-CMV co-occurrence, with a repertoire-size bias correction applied to TCR pairs. In a later analysis, false discovery rates were estimated by permuting HLA or CMV assignments 20 times. In a later analysis, co-occurring TCRs were grouped using DBSCAN, with TCRdist sequence similarity added in when clustering inside HLA-allele-positive subsets. For co-occurrence clustering, repertoires with fewer than 30,000 or more than 120,000 public chains were excluded, along with a handful of repertoires with anomalous nucleotide sharing. Sourced from immuneACCESS, this table was stored by TCRdb with only in-frame sequences that have V and J called. A share of the clones is absent; for the studies checked, an unresolved V gene accounts for under half, and the remainder has no known explanation. Clonal size and the V and J genes are those of that table, whereas D and trimming came from the DNA. This specimen's table enumerates tens of thousands of clones. 11% of the sample goes to the ten largest clones.

Cut back by 5 bases and 6 bases, the V and J ends lie 19 bases apart. The CDR3 contains 16 residues, cysteine and phenylalanine counted. Just CDR3 DNA is preserved here, 48 bases in frame from base 1. From a lookup of the germline V gene (reference sequence), CDR1 and CDR2 are SEHNR and FQNEAQ. Sequencing was performed on PBMCs. The V gene is TRBV7-9 and the J gene is TRBJ2-2, and possibly TRBD1, on 6 matching bases. The sequence was obtained from a woman aged 50 to 65 in good health and CMV-seropositive. The DNA is as follows: TGTGCCAGCAGCGACCTGCTACAGGGTTTGTCCGGGGAGCTGTTTTTT. Its amino acids are CASSDLLQGLSGELFF.